This T cell receptor beta chain comes out of a study of CD8+ T cells in alopecia areata. Study-level information: Patients took tofacitinib for 6 to 18 months, followed by 6 drug-free months.

Findings and caveats of the study: Mice gave a clearer picture of TCR sharing than patients did, possibly for HLA-related reasons.

CDR1 SQVTM and CDR2 ANQGSEA come from the germline V gene. The germline V and J ends were trimmed by 4 bases and 5 bases, with 11 bases remaining between them. CDR3 length: 13 residues. Turning to this clone: Its antigen is not identified.

The treatment: oral pan-JAK inhibitor, 5-10 mg twice daily. The authors extracted RNA and reverse transcribed it into cDNA as the sequencing template. Clones were sequenced by immunoSEQ multiplex PCR, and TCRdb holds only the in-frame ones, with some missing. The sample shows around 180,000 clones, 50% to 70% of them seen only once. The chain links TRBV29-1 to TRBJ1-4; no firm D call. The sequencing here drew on CD4+ T cells sorted from blood, taken at week 49, from a patient treated with tofacitinib. This receptor was obtained from a human donor with alopecia areata. CDR3 nucleotides: TGCAGCGTTGGACGGACTCAAAATGAAAAACTGTTTTTT. This translates into CSVGRTQNEKLFF. Full variable domain (remainder filled in from reference TRBV29-1 and TRBJ1-4): SAVISQKPSRDICQRGTSLTIQCQVDSQVTMMFWYRQQPGQSLTLIATANQGSEATYESGFVIDKFPISRPNLTFSTLTVSNMSPEDSSIYLCSVGRTQNEKLFFGSGTQLSVL.